These 17 T cell receptor beta chains came from one sample sequenced in a study of control samples from healthy donors and cancer patients (dated by TCRdb to about 2020). Receptor amplification or capture employed the immunoSEQ multiplex PCR assay. Held by TCRdb, this immuneACCESS table contains in-frame sequences only and omits some clones. Under half of the omission traces to an unresolved V gene where checked; the cause of the rest is unknown. This sample comprises roughly 200,000 clones, about 94% of them detected only once. 1.5% of the sample is held by the ten biggest clonotypes. Specimen: blood. Receptors were obtained from a man aged 45-60 years in good health.

This rearrangement joins TRBV4-1 to TRBJ1-4, with D possibly matching TRBD1 (5 bases). V dropped 5 bases and J dropped 7 bases, with 17 bases sitting between them. Germline CDR1 and CDR2: MGHRA and YSYEKL. The CDR3 is made up of 15 amino acids. CDR3: CASSGRSYGAEKLFF. The CDR3 DNA follows: TGCGCCAGCAGCGGCCGGTCCTATGGGGCTGAAAAACTGTTTTTT.

This sequence joins TRBV3-1 (or the pseudogene TRBV3-2) and TRBJ2-5; D ambiguous. Germline V gene data show CDR1 as LGHDT and CDR2 as YNNKEL (reference sequence). Trimming removed 3 bases from V and 0 bases from J, with 8 bases in between. This CDR3 region has 14 residues. The CDR3 loop reads CASSHQRDQETQYF. The CDR3 coding sequence is TGTGCCAGCAGCCATCAAAGGGACCAAGAGACCCAGTACTTC.

This chain links TRBV20-1 with TRBJ1-1, with a tentative D call TRBD1 (5 bases). The germline CDR1 and CDR2 sequences are DFQATT and SNEGSKA (reference sequence). V was clipped by 3 bases and J by 11 bases, with 10 bases between them. The CDR3 extends over 10 amino acids. CDR3 nucleotide sequence: TGCAGTGCTAGTACAGGAACGGCTTTCTTT. It yields the protein CSASTGTAFF.

CDR3 coding DNA: TGTGCCACCCGAAAAGGGGACGAGCAGTACTTC. It specifies CATRKGDEQYF. The V call is TRBV24-1, the J call TRBJ2-7, with TRBD1 as a possible D gene (5 bases). V was cut by 9 bases and J by 5 bases, with 10 bases left in between. The CDR3 is 11 amino acids. Germline V gene lookup returns CDR1 KGHDR and CDR2 SFDVKD.

This clone was found once. The chain uses TRBV27 and TRBJ2-1; D possibly corresponds to TRBD2 (7 bases). Trimming left V 8 bases short and J 2 bases short, with 10 bases between. Germline CDR1 MNHEY, CDR2 SMNVEV (reference sequence). The length of the CDR3 is 13 residues. CDR3 nucleotides: TGTGCCAGCGGGGGGGGGCCCTACAATGAGCAGTTCTTC. The encoded protein is CASGGGPYNEQFF.

This clone was seen once. The genes are TRBV28 and TRBJ2-7; possible D gene TRBD1, 5 bases. This CDR3 contains 13 residues. Germline V gene data show CDR1 as MDHEN and CDR2 as SYDVKM. V lost 2 bases, J lost 3 bases, and 8 bases lay in between. CDR3 nucleotide sequence: TGTGCCAGCAGTTTAAAGGGGTTCTACGAGCAGTACTTC. This encodes CASSLKGFYEQYF. The full variable domain, rest sourced from reference TRBV28 and TRBJ2-7, is DVKVTQSSRYLVKRTGEKVFLECVQDMDHENMFWYRQDPGLGLRLIYFSYDVKMKEKGDIPEGYSVSREKKERFSLILESASTNQTSMYLCASSLKGFYEQYFGPGTRLTVT.

The chain combines TRBV15 with TRBJ1-5; possibly TRBD1 for D (5 bases). The V gene's germline CDR1 is LNHNV and CDR2 YYDKDF (reference sequence). The CDR3 totals 14 residues. V lost 0 bases and J 4 bases, leaving 7 bases between the germline ends. The CDR3 bases are TGTGCCACCAGCAGAGATTGGGGGAATCAGCCCCAGCATTTT. Its protein product is CATSRDWGNQPQHF.

The genes are TRBV28 and TRBJ1-2, with 9 positions matching TRBD1. Germline V gives CDR1 MDHEN, CDR2 SYDVKM. This CDR3 comprises 15 residues. Germline trimming cut 3 bases from V and 8 bases from J; bases unmatched to any gene: 10. The CDR3 loop reads CASSFAGTGSGGYTF. CDR3 sequence (DNA): TGTGCCAGCAGTTTTGCCGGGACAGGGTCAGGGGGCTACACCTTC.

The chain joins TRBV27 to TRBJ2-2, with unresolved D. V was trimmed by 3 bases and J by 1 base, leaving 6 bases between them. Germline CDR1 reads MNHEY; CDR2 reads SMNVEV (reference sequence). This CDR3 has 14 amino acids. The CDR3 DNA reads as TGTGCCAGCAGTTTTGCCAGGAACACCGGGGAGCTGTTTTTT. Protein sequence: CASSFARNTGELFF.

This rearrangement joins TRBV4-1 to TRBJ1-1; 7 bases agree with TRBD1. The J segment lost 5 bases and the V segment lost 0 bases, leaving 3 bases of the junction unmatched. Germline V gene lookup returns CDR1 MGHRA and CDR2 YSYEKL. CDR3 length: 14 amino acids. For the CDR3, the DNA is TGCGCCAGCAGCCAAGATAGGGGGCGGACTGAAGCTTTCTTT. Translation: CASSQDRGRTEAFF.

The chain uses TRBV11-2 and TRBJ2-7; 9 positions match TRBD1. CDR3 length: 12 amino acids. Trimming cost V 1 base and J 9 bases; bases outside gene matches: 1. Germline-derived CDR1 and CDR2 are SGHAT and FQNNGV. This CDR3 is CASSLGTGAQYV. In DNA form, the CDR3 reads TGTGCCAGCAGCTTAGGGACAGGGGCGCAGTACGTC.

This chain uses TRBV6-5 with TRBJ1-5, with D perhaps matching TRBD1 (5 bases). Trimming took 8 bases from V and 6 from J, leaving 17 bases between them. CDR3 length equals 14 residues. Germline V CDR1 and CDR2: MNHEY, SVGAGI. The CDR3 here is CASERGPIGQPQHF. CDR3 coding DNA: TGTGCCAGCGAAAGGGGTCCCATCGGTCAGCCCCAGCATTTT.

The chain recombines TRBV9 with TRBJ2-3; 12 positions agree with TRBD2. This CDR3 region has 16 residues. Germline values: CDR1 SGDLS, CDR2 YYNGEE. The ends lost 4 bases at V and 1 base at J; junction bases unmatched: 4. This chain's CDR3 is CASSPTSGGGTDTQYF. CDR3 nucleotides: TGTGCCAGCAGCCCGACTAGCGGGGGAGGCACAGATACGCAGTATTTT.

V gene TRBV20-1 combines with J gene TRBJ1-4; unclear D gene. This CDR3 spans 13 amino acids. Germline V gene lookup returns CDR1 DFQATT and CDR2 SNEGSKA (reference sequence). Trimming removed 3 bases at V and 5 bases at J, with 10 bases between. The CDR3 DNA sequence: TGCAGTGCTAGTCGCCCTGGAAATGAAAAACTGTTTTTT. Residues: CSASRPGNEKLFF.

The rearrangement joins TRBV7-2 to TRBJ2-7; D is perhaps TRBD1 or TRBD2 (5 bases each). Germline CDR1 and CDR2: SGHTA and FQGNSA. This CDR3 has 12 amino acids. Trimming shortened V by 4 bases and J by 6 bases, and 10 bases separated the two germline ends. CDR3 nucleotide sequence: TGTGCCAGCAGCTCCCCGAGGGGCGAGCAGTACTTC. This gives the protein CASSSPRGEQYF.

V gene TRBV9 combines with J gene TRBJ2-7, with 7 bases that match TRBD2. Germline CDR1 and CDR2: SGDLS and YYNGEE. The V gene end was trimmed by 5 bases and the J gene end by 4 bases; junction bases not matched to a gene: 9. The CDR3 has 14 amino acids. Here the CDR3 reads CASSPAPGGYEQYF. The CDR3 region has the DNA TGTGCCAGCAGTCCCGCCCCCGGGGGGTACGAGCAGTACTTC.

The chain couples TRBV6-5 to TRBJ2-6; tentative D call: TRBD1 (5 bases). This CDR3 is 14 amino acids long. In germline, CDR1 is MNHEY, CDR2 SVGAGI. V dropped 7 bases and J dropped 3 bases, with 10 bases sitting between them. The CDR3 DNA sequence: TGTGCCAGCACCCAGGGCCTTGGGGCCAACGTCCTGACTTTC. Protein product: CASTQGLGANVLTF.